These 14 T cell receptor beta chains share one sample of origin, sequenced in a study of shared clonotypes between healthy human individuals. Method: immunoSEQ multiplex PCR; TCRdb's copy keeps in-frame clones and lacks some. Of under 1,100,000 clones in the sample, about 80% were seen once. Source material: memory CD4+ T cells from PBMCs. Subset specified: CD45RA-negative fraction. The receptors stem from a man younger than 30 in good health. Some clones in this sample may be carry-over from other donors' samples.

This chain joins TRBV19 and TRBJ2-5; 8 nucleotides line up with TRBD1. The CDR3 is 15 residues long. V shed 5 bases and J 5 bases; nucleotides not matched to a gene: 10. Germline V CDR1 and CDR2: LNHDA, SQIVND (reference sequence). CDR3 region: CASSFSQGAWETQYF. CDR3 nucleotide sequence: TGTGCCAGTAGTTTCAGCCAGGGGGCGTGGGAGACCCAGTACTTC.

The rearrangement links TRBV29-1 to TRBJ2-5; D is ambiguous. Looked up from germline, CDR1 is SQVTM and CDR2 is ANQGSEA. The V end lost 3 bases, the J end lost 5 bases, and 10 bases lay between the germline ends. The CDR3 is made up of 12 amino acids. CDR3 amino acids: CSVDPQLETQYF. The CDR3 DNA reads TGCAGCGTTGACCCGCAGCTGGAGACCCAGTACTTC. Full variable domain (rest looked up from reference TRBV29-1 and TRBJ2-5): SAVISQKPSRDICQRGTSLTIQCQVDSQVTMMFWYRQQPGQSLTLIATANQGSEATYESGFVIDKFPISRPNLTFSTLTVSNMSPEDSSIYLCSVDPQLETQYFGPGTRLLVL.

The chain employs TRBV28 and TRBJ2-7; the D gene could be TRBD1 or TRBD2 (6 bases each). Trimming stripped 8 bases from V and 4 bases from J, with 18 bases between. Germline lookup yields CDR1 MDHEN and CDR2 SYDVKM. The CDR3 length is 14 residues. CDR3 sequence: CASQPPGARYEQYF. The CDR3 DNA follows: TGTGCCAGCCAACCTCCGGGGGCGAGGTACGAGCAGTACTTC.

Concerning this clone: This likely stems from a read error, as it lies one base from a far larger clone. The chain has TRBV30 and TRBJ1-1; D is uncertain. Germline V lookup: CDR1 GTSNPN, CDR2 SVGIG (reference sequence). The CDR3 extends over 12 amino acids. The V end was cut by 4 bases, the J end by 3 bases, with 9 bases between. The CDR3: CAWNPRDTEAFF. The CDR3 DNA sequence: TGTGCCTGGAACCCTAGGGACACTGAAGCTTTCTTT.

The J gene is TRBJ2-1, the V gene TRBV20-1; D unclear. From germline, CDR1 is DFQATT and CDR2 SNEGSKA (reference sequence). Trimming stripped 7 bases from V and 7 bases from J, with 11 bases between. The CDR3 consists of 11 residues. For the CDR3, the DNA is TGCAGTGGCCTCGGGCGGAATGAGCAGTTCTTC. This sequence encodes CSGLGRNEQFF.

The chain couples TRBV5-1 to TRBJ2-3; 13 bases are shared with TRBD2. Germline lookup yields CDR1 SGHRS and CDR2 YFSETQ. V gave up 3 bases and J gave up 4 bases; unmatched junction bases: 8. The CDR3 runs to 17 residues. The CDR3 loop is CASSWSGTSGTPDTQYF. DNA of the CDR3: TGCGCCAGCAGCTGGTCCGGGACTAGCGGGACACCAGATACGCAGTATTTT.

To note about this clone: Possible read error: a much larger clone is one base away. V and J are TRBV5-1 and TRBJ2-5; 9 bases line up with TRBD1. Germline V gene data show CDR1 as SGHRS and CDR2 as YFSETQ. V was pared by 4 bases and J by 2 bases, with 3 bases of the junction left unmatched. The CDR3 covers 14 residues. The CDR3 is CASSHGTGQETQYF. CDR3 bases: TGCGCCAGCAGCCACGGGACAGGGCAAGAGACCCAGTACTTC.

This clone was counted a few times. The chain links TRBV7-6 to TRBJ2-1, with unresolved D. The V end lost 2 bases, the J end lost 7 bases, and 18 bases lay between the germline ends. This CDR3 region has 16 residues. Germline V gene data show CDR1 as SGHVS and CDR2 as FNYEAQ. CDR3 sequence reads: CASSLSSRPILNEQFF. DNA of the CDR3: TGTGCCAGCAGCTTATCGTCTAGACCGATACTTAATGAGCAGTTCTTC. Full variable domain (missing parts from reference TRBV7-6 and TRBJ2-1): GAGVSQSPRYKVTKRGQDVALRCDPISGHVSLYWYRQALGQGPEFLTYFNYEAQQDKSGLPNDRFSAERPEGSISTLTIQRTEQRDSAMYRCASSLSSRPILNEQFFGPGTRLTVL.

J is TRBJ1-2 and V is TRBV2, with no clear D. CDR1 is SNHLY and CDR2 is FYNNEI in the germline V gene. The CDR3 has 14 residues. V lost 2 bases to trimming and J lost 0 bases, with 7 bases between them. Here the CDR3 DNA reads TGTGCCAGCAGTGAATCCCAAGCTAACTATGGCTACACCTTC. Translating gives CASSESQANYGYTF. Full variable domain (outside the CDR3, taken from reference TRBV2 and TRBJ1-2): EPEVTQTPSHQVTQMGQEVILRCVPISNHLYFYWYRQILGQKVEFLVSFYNNEISEKSEIFDDQFSVERPDGSNFTLKIRSTKLEDSAMYFCASSESQANYGYTFGSGTRLTVV.

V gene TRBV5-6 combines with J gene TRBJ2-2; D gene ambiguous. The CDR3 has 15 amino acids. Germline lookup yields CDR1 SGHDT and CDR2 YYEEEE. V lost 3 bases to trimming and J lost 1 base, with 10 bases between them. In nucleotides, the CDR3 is TGTGCCAGCAGCTGGCTCGATCGGAACACCGGGGAGCTGTTTTTT. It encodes CASSWLDRNTGELFF.

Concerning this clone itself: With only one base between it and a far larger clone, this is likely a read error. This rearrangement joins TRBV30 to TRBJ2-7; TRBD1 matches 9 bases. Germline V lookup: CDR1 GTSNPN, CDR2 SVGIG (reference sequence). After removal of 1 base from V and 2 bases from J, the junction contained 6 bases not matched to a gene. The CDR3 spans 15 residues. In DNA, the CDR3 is TGTGCCTGGAGTGCGGGGACAGGGAATCCCTACGAGCAGTACTTC. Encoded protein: CAWSAGTGNPYEQYF.

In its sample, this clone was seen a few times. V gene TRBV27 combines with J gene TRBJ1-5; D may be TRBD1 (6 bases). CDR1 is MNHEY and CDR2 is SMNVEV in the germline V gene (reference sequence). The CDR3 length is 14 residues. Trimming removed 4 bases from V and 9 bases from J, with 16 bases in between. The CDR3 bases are TGTGCCAGCAGTTGGACAGACCGGCAAGGGCCCCAGCATTTT. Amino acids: CASSWTDRQGPQHF.

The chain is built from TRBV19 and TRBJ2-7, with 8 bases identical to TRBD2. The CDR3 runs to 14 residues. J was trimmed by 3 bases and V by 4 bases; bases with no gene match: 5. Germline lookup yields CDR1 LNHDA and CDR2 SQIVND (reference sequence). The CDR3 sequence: CASSSGAGGYEQYF. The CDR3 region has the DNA TGTGCCAGTAGTAGCGGTGCGGGAGGCTACGAGCAGTACTTC.

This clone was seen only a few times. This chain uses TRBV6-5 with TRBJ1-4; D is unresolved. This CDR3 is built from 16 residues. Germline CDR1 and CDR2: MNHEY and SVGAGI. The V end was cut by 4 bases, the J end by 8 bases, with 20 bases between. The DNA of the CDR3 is TGTGCCAGCAGTTTGGGAAGCGGGCGCAGGTGGGAAAAACTGTTTTTT. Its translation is CASSLGSGRRWEKLFF.